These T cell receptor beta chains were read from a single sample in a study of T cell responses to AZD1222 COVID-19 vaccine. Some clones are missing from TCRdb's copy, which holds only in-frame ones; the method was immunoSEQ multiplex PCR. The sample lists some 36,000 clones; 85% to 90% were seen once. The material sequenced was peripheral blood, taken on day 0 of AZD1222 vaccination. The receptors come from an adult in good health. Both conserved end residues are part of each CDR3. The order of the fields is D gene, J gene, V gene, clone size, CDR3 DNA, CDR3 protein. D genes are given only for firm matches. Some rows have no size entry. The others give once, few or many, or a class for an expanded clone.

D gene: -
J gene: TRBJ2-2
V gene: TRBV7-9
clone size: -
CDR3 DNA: TGTGCCAGCAGCTTCCGCACCTTGACAGACAGGATGAACACCGGGGAGCTGTTTTTT
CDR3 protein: CASSFRTLTDRMNTGELFF

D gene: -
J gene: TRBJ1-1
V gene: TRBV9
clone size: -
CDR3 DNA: TGTGCCAGCAGCCCGGGGGCCGGAAACACTGAAGCTTTCTTT
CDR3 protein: CASSPGAGNTEAFF

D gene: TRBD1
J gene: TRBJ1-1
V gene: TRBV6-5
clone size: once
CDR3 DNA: TGTGCCAGCAGTTACCAGGACAGGGAGAAAGCTTTCTTT
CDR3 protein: CASSYQDREKAFF

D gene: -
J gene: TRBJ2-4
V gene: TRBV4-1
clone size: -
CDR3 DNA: TGCGCCAGCAGCCAAACAAGAAACGGTCTAGCCAAAAACATTCAGTACTTC
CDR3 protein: CASSQTRNGLAKNIQYF

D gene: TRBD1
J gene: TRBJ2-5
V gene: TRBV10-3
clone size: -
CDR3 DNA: TGTGCCATCAGTGACGGCAGGGGGCAAGAGACCCAGTACTTC
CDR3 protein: CAISDGRGQETQYF

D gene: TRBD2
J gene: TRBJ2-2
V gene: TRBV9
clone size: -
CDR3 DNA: TGTGCCAGCAGCGTAGGGACTAGCGGGGGCACCGGGGAGCTGTTTTTT
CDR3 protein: CASSVGTSGGTGELFF

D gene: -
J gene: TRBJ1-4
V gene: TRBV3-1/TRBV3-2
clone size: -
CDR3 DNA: TGTGCCAGCAGCCAAGTTCGAACGGGGAATGAAAAACTGTTTTTT
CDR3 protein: CASSQVRTGNEKLFF

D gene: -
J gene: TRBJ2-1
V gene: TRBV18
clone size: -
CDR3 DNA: TGTGCCAGCTCACCCGTGGACAGAGACAATGAGCAGTTCTTC
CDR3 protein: CASSPVDRDNEQFF

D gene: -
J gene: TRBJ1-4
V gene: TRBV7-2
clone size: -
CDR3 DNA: TGTGCCAGCAGCTTTCTCGGACAGCCAACTAATGAAAAACTGTTTTTT
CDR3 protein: CASSFLGQPTNEKLFF

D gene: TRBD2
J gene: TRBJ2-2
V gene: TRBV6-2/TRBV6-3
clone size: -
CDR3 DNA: TGTGCCAGCAGTCAACGGGGGGAGAACACCGGGGAGCTGTTTTTT
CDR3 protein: CASSQRGENTGELFF

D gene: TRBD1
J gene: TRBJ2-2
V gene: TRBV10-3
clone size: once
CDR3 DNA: TGTGCCGTGAACCGGGACAGGACAACAGTAGGCACCGGGGAGCTGTTTTTT
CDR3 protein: CAVNRDRTTVGTGELFF

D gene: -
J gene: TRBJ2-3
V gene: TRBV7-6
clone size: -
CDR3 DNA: TGTGCCAGCAGCTTATCTTTAAAGACCGGGACTGCGTTAGATACGCAGTATTTT
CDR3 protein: CASSLSLKTGTALDTQYF

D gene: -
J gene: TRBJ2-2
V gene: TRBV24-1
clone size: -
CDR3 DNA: TGTGCCACCAGTGATTTGTGGAACACCGGGGAGCTGTTTTTT
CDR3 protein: CATSDLWNTGELFF

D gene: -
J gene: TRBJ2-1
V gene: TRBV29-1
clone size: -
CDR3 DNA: TGCAGCGTTGAATCTAGCCCAGGGGGGGAGCAGTTCTTC
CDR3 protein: CSVESSPGGEQFF

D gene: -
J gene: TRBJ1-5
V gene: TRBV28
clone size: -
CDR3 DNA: TGTGCCAGCAGTTTATATGGACTGAATAGCAATCAGCCCCAGCATTTT
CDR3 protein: CASSLYGLNSNQPQHF

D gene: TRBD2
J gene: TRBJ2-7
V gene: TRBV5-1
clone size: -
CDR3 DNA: TGCGCCAGCAGCCAATACACTCCGGGACTAGCGGGAAGGACCTACGAGCAGTACTTC
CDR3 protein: CASSQYTPGLAGRTYEQYF

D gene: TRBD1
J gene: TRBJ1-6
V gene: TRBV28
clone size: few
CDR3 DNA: TGTGCCAGCAGCCCGGGACAGACTAATTCACCCCTCCACTTT
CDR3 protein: CASSPGQTNSPLHF

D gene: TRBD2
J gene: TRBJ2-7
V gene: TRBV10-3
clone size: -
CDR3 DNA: TGTGCCATCAGTGATTCGAGCGGGAGGTACGAGCAGTGCTTC
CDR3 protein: CAISDSSGRYEQCF

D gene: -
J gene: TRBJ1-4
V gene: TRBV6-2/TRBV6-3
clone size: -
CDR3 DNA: TGTGCCAGCAGTTACTCGAGCACGGAAAAACTGTTTTTT
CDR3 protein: CASSYSSTEKLFF

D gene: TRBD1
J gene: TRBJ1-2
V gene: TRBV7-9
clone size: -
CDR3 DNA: TGTGCCAGCAGCCCGGAGCAGGGGGCCTATGGCTACACCTTC
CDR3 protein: CASSPEQGAYGYTF

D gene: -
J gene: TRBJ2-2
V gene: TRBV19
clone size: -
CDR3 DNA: TGTGCCAGTTTCGGGACACGAAACACCGGGGAGCTGTTTTTT
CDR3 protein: CASFGTRNTGELFF

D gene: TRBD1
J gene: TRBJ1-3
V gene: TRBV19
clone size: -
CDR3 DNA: TGTGCCAGTAGACGGACAGGGGGTTACTCTGGAAACACCATATATTTT
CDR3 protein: CASRRTGGYSGNTIYF

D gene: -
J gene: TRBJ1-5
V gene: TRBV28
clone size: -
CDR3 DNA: TGTGCCAGCTTGTTTCTGGGGGCAGGGAAAGATCAGCCCCAGCATTTT
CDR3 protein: CASLFLGAGKDQPQHF

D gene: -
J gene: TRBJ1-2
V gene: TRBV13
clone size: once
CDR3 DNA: TGTGCCAGCAGCTTACCCGGGGCGGACTATGGCTACACCTTC
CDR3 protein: CASSLPGADYGYTF

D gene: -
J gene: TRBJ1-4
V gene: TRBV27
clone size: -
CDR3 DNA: TGTGCCAGCAGTTTATACACGTCAACTAATGAAAAACTGTTTTTT
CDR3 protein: CASSLYTSTNEKLFF

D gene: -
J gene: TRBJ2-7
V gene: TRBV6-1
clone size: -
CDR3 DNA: TGTGCCAGCAGTGAAGAATTTAGCGGCATCACCCCCTACGAGCAGTACTTC
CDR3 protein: CASSEEFSGITPYEQYF

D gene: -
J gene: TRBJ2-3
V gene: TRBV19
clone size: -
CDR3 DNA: TGTGCCAGTAGTACCCCCCAGGGGGAGGCTCATACGCAGTATTTT
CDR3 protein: CASSTPQGEAHTQYF

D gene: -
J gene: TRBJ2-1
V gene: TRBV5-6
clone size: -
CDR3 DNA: TGTGCCAGCAGACTACGCGGACGCGGCTCCAATGAGCAGTTCTTC
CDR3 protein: CASRLRGRGSNEQFF

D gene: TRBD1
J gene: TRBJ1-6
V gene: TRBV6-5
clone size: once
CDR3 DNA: TGTGCCAGCAGTTTGGGACAGAATTATAATTCACCCCTCCACTTT
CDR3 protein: CASSLGQNYNSPLHF

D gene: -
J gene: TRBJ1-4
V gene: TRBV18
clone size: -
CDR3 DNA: TGTGCCAGCTCACCCCGGGACACTGCAACTAATGAAAAACTGTTTTTT
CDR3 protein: CASSPRDTATNEKLFF

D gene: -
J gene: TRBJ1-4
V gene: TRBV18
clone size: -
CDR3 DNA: TGTGCCAGCTCACCTGAGACGCAAAATGAAAAACTGTTTTTT
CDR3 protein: CASSPETQNEKLFF

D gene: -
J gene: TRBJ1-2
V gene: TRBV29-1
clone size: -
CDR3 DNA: TGCAGCGTTGAAAACCCTCGGAGAGGATATGGCTACACCTTC
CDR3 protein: CSVENPRRGYGYTF

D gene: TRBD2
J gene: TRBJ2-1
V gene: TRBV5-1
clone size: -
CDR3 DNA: TGCGCCAGCAGCGCACCACTAGCGGGGGGTCTCTACAATGAGCAGTTCTTC
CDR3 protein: CASSAPLAGGLYNEQFF

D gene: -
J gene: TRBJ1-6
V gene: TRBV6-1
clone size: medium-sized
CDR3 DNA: TGTGCCAGCAGTGAAGATAGCGGGGGAGGCAATTCACCCCTCCACTTT
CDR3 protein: CASSEDSGGGNSPLHF

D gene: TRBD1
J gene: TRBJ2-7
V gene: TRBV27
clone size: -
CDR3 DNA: TGTGCCAGCAGTTTTCTCGCCCCTGGGACAGGGGACGAGCAGTACTTC
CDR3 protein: CASSFLAPGTGDEQYF

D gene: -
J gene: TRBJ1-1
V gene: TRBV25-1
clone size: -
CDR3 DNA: TGTGCCACTCGGGGGCTCACTGAAGCTTTCTTT
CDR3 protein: CATRGLTEAFF